This is a list of T cell receptor beta chains from one sample in a study of blood T cell repertoires in COVID-19. Sequenced by immunoSEQ multiplex PCR; TCRdb stores in-frame clones only, minus some. Of fewer than 250,000 clones in the sample, about 86% were seen once. Material for sequencing was PBMCs or T cells enriched from blood (not recorded which). All receptors derive from a woman aged 40-49 years with acute COVID-19. Both conserved end residues are trimmed from each CDR3.

v_gene	j_gene	CDR3aa
TRBV5-5	TRBJ2-7	ASSAQDRAIYEQY
TRBV5-1	TRBJ2-2	ASRGESGELF
TRBV20-1	TRBJ1-1	SASGQANTEAF
TRBV28	TRBJ2-1	ASSLLNEQF
TRBV28	TRBJ2-7	ASSVDRGRLNEQY
TRBV18	TRBJ1-5	ASSPSGQGNQPQH
TRBV6-2/TRBV6-3	TRBJ1-5	ASRPWGDSNQPQH
TRBV7-2	TRBJ1-6	ASSLGQTGSYSPLH
TRBV4-2	TRBJ1-2	ASSQQDRGFSVGGYT
TRBV5-1	TRBJ2-7	ASSSFSGRHYEQY
TRBV5-1	TRBJ2-7	ASSLLAALTNGSYEQY
TRBV6-1	TRBJ2-7	ASSDKPSGTSGSYEQY
TRBV12-5	TRBJ2-3	ASGPGDYATQY
TRBV28	TRBJ1-1	ASSLSPPRHNEAF
TRBV28	TRBJ1-2	ASSLGGQGTGGYT
TRBV2	TRBJ2-7	ASSELTGSSYEQY
TRBV7-2	TRBJ1-3	ASSFIWGGSGNTIY